These 26 T cell receptor beta chains were all obtained from the same sample, sequenced in a study of T cell repertoires in cytomegalovirus infection. TCRdb reprocessed the reads with MiXCR, giving one entry per CDR3 protein. The sample contains about 680,000 distinct CDR3 sequences, 20% to 25% of which appear only once. Sequencing was performed on CD8+ T cells from PBMCs. These receptors came from a human donor in good health (CMV status not recorded). Some clones in this sample may be carry-over from other donors' samples.

The chain employs TRBV5-4 and TRBJ2-7; 8 positions agree with TRBD2. Looked up from germline, CDR1 is SGHNT and CDR2 is YYREEE (reference sequence). The CDR3 has 15 residues. J was trimmed by 3 bases and V by 3 bases; bases with no gene match: 8. The CDR3 bases are TGTGCCAGCAGCTGGGAAGCGGGGGATTACTACGAGCAGTACTTC. It is translated as CASSWEAGDYYEQYF. The full variable domain, in which reference TRBV5-4 and TRBJ2-7 provide the parts outside the CDR3, is ETGVTQSPTHLIKTRGQQVTLRCSSQSGHNTVSWYQQALGQGPQFIFQYYREEENGRGNFPPRFSGLQFPNYSSELNVNALELDDSALYLCASSWEAGDYYEQYFGPGTRLTVT.

This clonotype has only a few counts. This chain connects TRBV5-5 to TRBJ1-1, with TRBD1 matching over 7 bases. CDR3 length: 15 amino acids. In germline, CDR1 is SGHKS, CDR2 YYEKEE (reference sequence). The ends lost 0 bases at V and 5 bases at J; junction bases unmatched: 7. In DNA, the CDR3 is TGTGCCAGCAGCTTGGGACAGGGCCTAGGGACTGAAGCTTTCTTT. This encodes CASSLGQGLGTEAFF.

As concerns this clonotype: Sequence at one end of the junction differs from germline and may be a read error. The genes are TRBV7-3 and TRBJ2-3; 11 bases are shared with TRBD2. Germline V lookup: CDR1 SGHTA, CDR2 FQGTGA. CDR3 length: 15 amino acids. This chain's CDR3 is CASIGLAGHTNTQYF. Here the CDR3 DNA reads TGTGCCAGCATCGGACTAGCGGGCCACACAAATACGCAGTATTTT.

Ten or more counts support this clonotype. The rearrangement links TRBV7-2 to TRBJ1-5, with D possibly TRBD1 on 5 matching bases. Per germline, CDR1 SGHTA and CDR2 FQGNSA. The CDR3 spans 16 residues. V lost 2 bases and J 5 bases, leaving 16 bases between the germline ends. CDR3 amino acids: CASSLLIQGLHQPQHF. CDR3 nucleotide sequence: TGTGCCAGCAGCTTACTCATTCAGGGCCTACATCAGCCCCAGCATTTT.

This clonotype was found a few times. The chain combines TRBV7-9 with TRBJ1-2, with D possibly matching TRBD1 (6 bases). The CDR3 runs to 15 residues. The germline gives CDR1 SEHNR, CDR2 FQNEAQ (reference sequence). Trimming left V 3 bases short and J 7 bases short, with 18 bases between. The chain's CDR3 is CASSFEDSLAGGYTF. In DNA form, the CDR3 reads TGTGCCAGCAGCTTTGAGGACAGCCTAGCTGGTGGCTACACCTTC.

This clonotype was counted ten times or more. The rearrangement uses TRBV7-2 and TRBJ2-3, with D maybe TRBD2 (6 bases). Germline-derived CDR1 and CDR2 are SGHTA and FQGNSA. This CDR3 comprises 15 residues. V was cut by 3 bases and J by 2 bases, with 12 bases left in between. The CDR3 DNA follows: TGTGCCAGCAGCTTCCCGCGGGGAGTCACAGATACGCAGTATTTT. Encoded protein: CASSFPRGVTDTQYF.

The J gene is TRBJ2-5, the V gene TRBV7-2; 14 bases match TRBD2. The V and J ends lost 3 bases and 2 bases, in that order; junction bases with no gene match: 11. The CDR3 has 19 amino acids. The germline V gene encodes CDR1 SGHTA and CDR2 FQGNSA. The CDR3 DNA is TGTGCCAGCAGCTTCCCTAATTGGACTAGCGGGGGGAAACAAGAGACCCAGTACTTC. It is translated as CASSFPNWTSGGKQETQYF.

This clonotype was seen repeatedly, ten times or more. The V and J genes are TRBV7-8 and TRBJ2-5; TRBD1 is a possible D gene (8 bases). Deletions cut 4 bases from V and 1 base from J, with 22 bases between. Germline V lookup: CDR1 SGHVS, CDR2 FQNEAQ. The CDR3 covers 18 residues. Written as DNA, the CDR3 is TGTGCCAGCAGCTATCCGGGACAGGAGAGCGGGGTCCAAGAGACCCAGTACTTC. This gives the protein CASSYPGQESGVQETQYF.

This clonotype was detected many times. The chain carries TRBV28 and TRBJ2-7; 8 positions match TRBD1. The CDR3 is made up of 14 amino acids. V lost 7 bases and J lost 0; bases outside the gene matches: 5. Germline-derived CDR1 and CDR2 are MDHEN and SYDVKM. CDR3 nucleotide sequence: TGTGCCAGCACCCTAGGACAGGGCTCCTACGAGCAGTACGTC. Translation gives CASTLGQGSYEQYV.

The V call is TRBV14, the J call TRBJ2-7; the match to TRBD1 covers 8 bases. Trimming at V came to 2 bases and at J to 7 bases, leaving 19 bases not matched to a gene. Germline V gene sequence: CDR1 SGHDN, CDR2 FVKESK. This CDR3 contains 18 residues. CDR3 loop: CASSQRKFVKDRAREQYF. The CDR3 DNA is TGTGCCAGCAGCCAACGAAAGTTCGTCAAGGACAGGGCGAGGGAGCAGTACTTC.

This clonotype was picked up one time. This chain uses TRBV6-2 or TRBV6-3 with TRBJ2-7; 10 bases match TRBD1. V shed 4 bases and J 6 bases; nucleotides not matched to a gene: 6. The germline V gene has CDR1 MNHEY and CDR2 SVGEGT. The CDR3 spans 14 residues. CDR3 sequence: CASSFRTGGGEQYV. CDR3 DNA: TGTGCCAGCAGTTTTCGGACAGGGGGAGGCGAGCAGTACGTC.

This clonotype was observed many times. The CDR3 bases are TGTGCCAGCAGCTTAAACGCTAGACGAGAGACCCAGTACTTC. Protein: CASSLNARRETQYF. The chain recombines TRBV7-2 with TRBJ2-5; D uncertain. Germline V gene data show CDR1 as SGHTA and CDR2 as FQGNSA. The CDR3 sequence is 14 residues long. The germline V and J ends were trimmed by 2 bases and 4 bases, with 11 bases remaining between them.

Notes on this clonotype: This may stem from a read error, because a much larger clone lies one nucleotide away. The chain combines TRBV6-4 with TRBJ2-3; D is uncertain. The germline gives CDR1 MRHNA, CDR2 SNTAGT. The V end lost 0 bases, the J end lost 2 bases, and 3 bases lay between the germline ends. The CDR3 length is 13 residues. Here the CDR3 DNA reads TGTGCCAGCAGTGACTCGGACACAGATACGCAGTATTTT. Amino acids: CASSDSDTDTQYF.

The genes are TRBV28 and TRBJ2-3; D unclear. This CDR3 is 12 amino acids long. V lost 1 base, J lost 10 bases, and 9 bases lay in between. CDR1 and CDR2 from the germline V gene are MDHEN and SYDVKM. DNA for the CDR3: TGTGCCAGCAGTTTATCTACAGCCCCGCAGTATTTT. Translating gives CASSLSTAPQYF.

Concerning this clonotype itself: A much larger clone is a single base away; this may be a read error. The chain has TRBV7-2 and TRBJ1-1; no reliable D call. Trimming cost V 1 base and J 3 bases, with 6 bases left between them. CDR3 length: 13 residues. Germline V CDR1 and CDR2: SGHTA, FQGNSA. This CDR3 reads CASSLGTYTEAFF. CDR3 nucleotide sequence: TGTGCCAGCAGCTTAGGGACGTACACTGAAGCTTTCTTT.

For this clonotype: At one end, the junction sequence differs from germline, possibly due to a read error. The V call is TRBV7-9, the J call TRBJ1-2; D is possibly TRBD1 (6 bases). The CDR3 extends over 13 amino acids. CDR1 SEHNR and CDR2 FQNEAQ come from the germline V gene (reference sequence). CDR3 nucleotide sequence: TGCGCCAGCAGCTCGGACAGAGGGGATGGCTACACCTTC. Protein: CASSSDRGDGYTF.

V and J are TRBV20-1 and TRBJ2-3; maybe TRBD2 (5 bases). CDR1 DFQATT and CDR2 SNEGSKA come from the germline V gene (reference sequence). Trimming cost V 0 bases and J 4 bases, with 11 bases left between them. The CDR3 runs to 14 residues. The DNA of the CDR3 is TGCAGTGCTAGAGATGAGGGAACGGCAGATACGCAGTATTTT. Its protein product is CSARDEGTADTQYF.

This chain joins TRBV5-6 and TRBJ2-1, with D possibly being TRBD2 (7 bases). The CDR3 sequence is 13 residues long. Trimming took off 4 bases at V and 8 bases at J, with 13 bases between the two ends. CDR1 is SGHDT and CDR2 is YYEEEE in the germline V gene. CDR3: CASSPGGLYEQFF. CDR3 DNA: TGTGCCAGCAGCCCGGGGGGCCTGTATGAGCAGTTCTTC.

V gene TRBV7-9 combines with J gene TRBJ2-1, with D perhaps TRBD1 or TRBD2 (5 bases each). V lost 4 bases and J 10 bases, leaving 17 bases between the germline ends. The CDR3 is made up of 14 amino acids. Per the germline V gene, CDR1 is SEHNR and CDR2 is FQNEAQ (reference sequence). CDR3 sequence (DNA): TGTGCCAGCAGCTCCTCCTTCCTGGGGGAAGAGCAGTTCTTC. Protein sequence: CASSSSFLGEEQFF.

This clonotype was seen ten or more times. The chain combines TRBV7-9 with TRBJ1-5; tentative D call: TRBD1 (6 bases). CDR1 SEHNR and CDR2 FQNEAQ come from the germline V gene (reference sequence). This CDR3 contains 18 residues. V gave up 1 base and J gave up 7 bases, with 23 bases separating them. The CDR3 sequence: CASSLGVSGHKGEQPQHF. The CDR3 DNA reads as TGTGCCAGCAGCTTAGGGGTTTCGGGACATAAAGGAGAACAGCCCCAGCATTTT. The variable domain in full, completed from reference TRBV7-9 and TRBJ1-5, reads DTGVSQNPRHKITKRGQNVTFRCDPISEHNRLYWYRQTLGQGPEFLTYFQNEAQLEKSRLLSDRFSAERPKGSFSTLEIQRTEQGDSAMYLCASSLGVSGHKGEQPQHFGDGTRLSIL.

This clonotype was seen ten or more times. The chain links TRBV7-8 to TRBJ2-5; D is perhaps TRBD2 (6 bases). CDR1 SGHVS and CDR2 FQNEAQ come from the germline V gene. This CDR3 contains 16 residues. Trimming took off 1 base at V and 1 base at J, with 13 bases between the two ends. CDR3 nucleotide sequence: TGTGCCAGCAGCTTAGTGACTAGAGTAGGCCAAGAGACCCAGTACTTC. It specifies CASSLVTRVGQETQYF.

The rearrangement links TRBV7-6 to TRBJ2-1, with 8 bases that match TRBD1. This CDR3 region has 15 residues. Unmatched junction bases numbered 6, after V lost 8 bases and J lost 0 bases. Germline-derived CDR1 and CDR2 are SGHVS and FNYEAQ. CDR3 sequence reads: CASATTGGSYNEQFF. In DNA, the CDR3 is TGTGCCAGCGCTACAACAGGGGGCTCCTACAATGAGCAGTTCTTC.

The V and J genes are TRBV7-6 and TRBJ1-2, with 10 positions matching TRBD1. CDR3 length: 14 amino acids. The V segment lost 8 bases and the J segment 4 bases; nucleotides outside the gene matches: 7. CDR1 is SGHVS, CDR2 FNYEAQ, per germline. The CDR3 is CASVRQGAGYGYTF. The CDR3 DNA follows: TGTGCCAGCGTTCGACAGGGGGCCGGCTATGGCTACACCTTC.

This clonotype was found a few times. The genes are TRBV6-2 or TRBV6-3 and TRBJ1-4; 11 bases match TRBD1. Germline lookup yields CDR1 MNHEY and CDR2 SVGEGT. The CDR3 is 19 amino acids. Trimming at V came to 2 bases and at J to 6 bases, leaving 14 bases not matched to a gene. The DNA for the CDR3 is TGTGCCAGCAGTTACCCCGAGGACAGGGGGCGAGGAATCGATGAAAAACTGTTTTTT. Its protein is CASSYPEDRGRGIDEKLFF.

The rearrangement links TRBV6-2 or TRBV6-3 to TRBJ2-5; 7 bases match TRBD1. The V gene end was trimmed by 5 bases and the J gene end by 4 bases; junction bases not matched to a gene: 10. CDR3 size: 15 residues. CDR1 MNHEY and CDR2 SVGEGT come from the germline V gene. CDR3 residues: CASSDGTAFPETQYF. CDR3 nucleotide sequence: TGTGCCAGCAGTGACGGGACAGCCTTCCCAGAGACCCAGTACTTC.

This chain links TRBV7-9 with TRBJ2-7; tentatively, D is TRBD1 (6 bases). Germline V gene sequence: CDR1 SEHNR, CDR2 FQNEAQ (reference sequence). The CDR3 is made up of 14 amino acids. V was trimmed by 4 bases and J by 2 bases, leaving 12 bases between them. CDR3 residues: CASSWPTGPYEQYF. The CDR3 DNA reads as TGTGCCAGCAGCTGGCCGACAGGACCCTACGAGCAGTACTTC.